The source of this TCR beta chain is a study of patients and donors after allogeneic stem cell transplantation. CDR1 SGHRS and CDR2 YFSETQ come from the germline V gene. J gave up 5 bases and V 4 bases, and 6 bases lay outside the gene matches. This CDR3 comprises 14 residues. Each CDR3 protein is one row after TCRdb ran MiXCR on the RT-PCR reads. The data hold about a million distinct CDR3 sequences, with 18% observed a single time. This TCR came from a human donor who was either an allogeneic HSCT recipient or a stem cell or donor lymphocyte infusion donor (not recorded which). It is not recorded whose cells these are; they may come from a transplant donor. The sample taken for sequencing was blood, either unsorted or a sorted T cell fraction (not recorded which). V usage is TRBV5-1 and J usage is TRBJ2-5; 9 positions agree with TRBD2. The DNA for the CDR3 is TGCGCCAGCAGCGGCGTAGCGGGAGTCGAGACCCAGTACTTC. Its translation: CASSGVAGVETQYF.